One sample yielded the 2 T cell receptor beta chains listed below, sequenced in a study of T cell clonality in common variable immunodeficiency (dated by TCRdb to 2013 to 2016). To prepare the library, the immunoSEQ multiplex PCR assay was applied. In its TCRdb copy, this immuneACCESS table keeps in-frame sequences only and misses some clones. Where compared with another copy, unresolved V genes explain less than half of these, and the others have no known cause. This sample contains some 42,000 clones, none of which is a singleton. Of the sample, approximately 1.4% is held by the ten largest clones. Sequenced: peripheral blood mononuclear cells. The receptors here all came from a person between 18 and 75 years old in good health.

This clone occurred many times. The read comes to an end 3 residues before the CDR3 does, leaving the germline J gene to fill in the end. V and J are TRBV30 and TRBJ1-5; D is unclear. The length of the CDR3 is 13 residues. Germline V gene lookup returns CDR1 GTSNPN and CDR2 SVGIG (reference sequence). V lost 4 bases and J 5 bases, leaving 12 bases between the germline ends. CDR3 DNA, as far as it was read: TGTGCCTGGACGGCGGAGCCGGATCAGCCC. Translated: CAWTAEPDQP. The whole CDR3 sequence reads CAWTAEPDQPQHF.

At least ten counts were recorded for this clone. From the germline J gene comes the end of the CDR3, since the read stops 3 residues before it. This chain uses TRBV2 with TRBJ1-2; the D gene is possibly TRBD1 (6 bases). This CDR3 spans 12 amino acids. The germline V gene has CDR1 SNHLY and CDR2 FYNNEI. The part of the CDR3 DNA that was read is TGTGCCAGCGGGGACAATCGGCGAGGC. As protein: CASGDNRRG. The full CDR3 sequence reads CASGDNRRGYTF. Using reference TRBV2 and TRBJ1-2 for the parts outside the CDR3, the full variable domain is EPEVTQTPSHQVTQMGQEVILRCVPISNHLYFYWYRQILGQKVEFLVSFYNNEISEKSEIFDDQFSVERPDGSNFTLKIRSTKLEDSAMYFCASGDNRRGYTFGSGTRLTVV.